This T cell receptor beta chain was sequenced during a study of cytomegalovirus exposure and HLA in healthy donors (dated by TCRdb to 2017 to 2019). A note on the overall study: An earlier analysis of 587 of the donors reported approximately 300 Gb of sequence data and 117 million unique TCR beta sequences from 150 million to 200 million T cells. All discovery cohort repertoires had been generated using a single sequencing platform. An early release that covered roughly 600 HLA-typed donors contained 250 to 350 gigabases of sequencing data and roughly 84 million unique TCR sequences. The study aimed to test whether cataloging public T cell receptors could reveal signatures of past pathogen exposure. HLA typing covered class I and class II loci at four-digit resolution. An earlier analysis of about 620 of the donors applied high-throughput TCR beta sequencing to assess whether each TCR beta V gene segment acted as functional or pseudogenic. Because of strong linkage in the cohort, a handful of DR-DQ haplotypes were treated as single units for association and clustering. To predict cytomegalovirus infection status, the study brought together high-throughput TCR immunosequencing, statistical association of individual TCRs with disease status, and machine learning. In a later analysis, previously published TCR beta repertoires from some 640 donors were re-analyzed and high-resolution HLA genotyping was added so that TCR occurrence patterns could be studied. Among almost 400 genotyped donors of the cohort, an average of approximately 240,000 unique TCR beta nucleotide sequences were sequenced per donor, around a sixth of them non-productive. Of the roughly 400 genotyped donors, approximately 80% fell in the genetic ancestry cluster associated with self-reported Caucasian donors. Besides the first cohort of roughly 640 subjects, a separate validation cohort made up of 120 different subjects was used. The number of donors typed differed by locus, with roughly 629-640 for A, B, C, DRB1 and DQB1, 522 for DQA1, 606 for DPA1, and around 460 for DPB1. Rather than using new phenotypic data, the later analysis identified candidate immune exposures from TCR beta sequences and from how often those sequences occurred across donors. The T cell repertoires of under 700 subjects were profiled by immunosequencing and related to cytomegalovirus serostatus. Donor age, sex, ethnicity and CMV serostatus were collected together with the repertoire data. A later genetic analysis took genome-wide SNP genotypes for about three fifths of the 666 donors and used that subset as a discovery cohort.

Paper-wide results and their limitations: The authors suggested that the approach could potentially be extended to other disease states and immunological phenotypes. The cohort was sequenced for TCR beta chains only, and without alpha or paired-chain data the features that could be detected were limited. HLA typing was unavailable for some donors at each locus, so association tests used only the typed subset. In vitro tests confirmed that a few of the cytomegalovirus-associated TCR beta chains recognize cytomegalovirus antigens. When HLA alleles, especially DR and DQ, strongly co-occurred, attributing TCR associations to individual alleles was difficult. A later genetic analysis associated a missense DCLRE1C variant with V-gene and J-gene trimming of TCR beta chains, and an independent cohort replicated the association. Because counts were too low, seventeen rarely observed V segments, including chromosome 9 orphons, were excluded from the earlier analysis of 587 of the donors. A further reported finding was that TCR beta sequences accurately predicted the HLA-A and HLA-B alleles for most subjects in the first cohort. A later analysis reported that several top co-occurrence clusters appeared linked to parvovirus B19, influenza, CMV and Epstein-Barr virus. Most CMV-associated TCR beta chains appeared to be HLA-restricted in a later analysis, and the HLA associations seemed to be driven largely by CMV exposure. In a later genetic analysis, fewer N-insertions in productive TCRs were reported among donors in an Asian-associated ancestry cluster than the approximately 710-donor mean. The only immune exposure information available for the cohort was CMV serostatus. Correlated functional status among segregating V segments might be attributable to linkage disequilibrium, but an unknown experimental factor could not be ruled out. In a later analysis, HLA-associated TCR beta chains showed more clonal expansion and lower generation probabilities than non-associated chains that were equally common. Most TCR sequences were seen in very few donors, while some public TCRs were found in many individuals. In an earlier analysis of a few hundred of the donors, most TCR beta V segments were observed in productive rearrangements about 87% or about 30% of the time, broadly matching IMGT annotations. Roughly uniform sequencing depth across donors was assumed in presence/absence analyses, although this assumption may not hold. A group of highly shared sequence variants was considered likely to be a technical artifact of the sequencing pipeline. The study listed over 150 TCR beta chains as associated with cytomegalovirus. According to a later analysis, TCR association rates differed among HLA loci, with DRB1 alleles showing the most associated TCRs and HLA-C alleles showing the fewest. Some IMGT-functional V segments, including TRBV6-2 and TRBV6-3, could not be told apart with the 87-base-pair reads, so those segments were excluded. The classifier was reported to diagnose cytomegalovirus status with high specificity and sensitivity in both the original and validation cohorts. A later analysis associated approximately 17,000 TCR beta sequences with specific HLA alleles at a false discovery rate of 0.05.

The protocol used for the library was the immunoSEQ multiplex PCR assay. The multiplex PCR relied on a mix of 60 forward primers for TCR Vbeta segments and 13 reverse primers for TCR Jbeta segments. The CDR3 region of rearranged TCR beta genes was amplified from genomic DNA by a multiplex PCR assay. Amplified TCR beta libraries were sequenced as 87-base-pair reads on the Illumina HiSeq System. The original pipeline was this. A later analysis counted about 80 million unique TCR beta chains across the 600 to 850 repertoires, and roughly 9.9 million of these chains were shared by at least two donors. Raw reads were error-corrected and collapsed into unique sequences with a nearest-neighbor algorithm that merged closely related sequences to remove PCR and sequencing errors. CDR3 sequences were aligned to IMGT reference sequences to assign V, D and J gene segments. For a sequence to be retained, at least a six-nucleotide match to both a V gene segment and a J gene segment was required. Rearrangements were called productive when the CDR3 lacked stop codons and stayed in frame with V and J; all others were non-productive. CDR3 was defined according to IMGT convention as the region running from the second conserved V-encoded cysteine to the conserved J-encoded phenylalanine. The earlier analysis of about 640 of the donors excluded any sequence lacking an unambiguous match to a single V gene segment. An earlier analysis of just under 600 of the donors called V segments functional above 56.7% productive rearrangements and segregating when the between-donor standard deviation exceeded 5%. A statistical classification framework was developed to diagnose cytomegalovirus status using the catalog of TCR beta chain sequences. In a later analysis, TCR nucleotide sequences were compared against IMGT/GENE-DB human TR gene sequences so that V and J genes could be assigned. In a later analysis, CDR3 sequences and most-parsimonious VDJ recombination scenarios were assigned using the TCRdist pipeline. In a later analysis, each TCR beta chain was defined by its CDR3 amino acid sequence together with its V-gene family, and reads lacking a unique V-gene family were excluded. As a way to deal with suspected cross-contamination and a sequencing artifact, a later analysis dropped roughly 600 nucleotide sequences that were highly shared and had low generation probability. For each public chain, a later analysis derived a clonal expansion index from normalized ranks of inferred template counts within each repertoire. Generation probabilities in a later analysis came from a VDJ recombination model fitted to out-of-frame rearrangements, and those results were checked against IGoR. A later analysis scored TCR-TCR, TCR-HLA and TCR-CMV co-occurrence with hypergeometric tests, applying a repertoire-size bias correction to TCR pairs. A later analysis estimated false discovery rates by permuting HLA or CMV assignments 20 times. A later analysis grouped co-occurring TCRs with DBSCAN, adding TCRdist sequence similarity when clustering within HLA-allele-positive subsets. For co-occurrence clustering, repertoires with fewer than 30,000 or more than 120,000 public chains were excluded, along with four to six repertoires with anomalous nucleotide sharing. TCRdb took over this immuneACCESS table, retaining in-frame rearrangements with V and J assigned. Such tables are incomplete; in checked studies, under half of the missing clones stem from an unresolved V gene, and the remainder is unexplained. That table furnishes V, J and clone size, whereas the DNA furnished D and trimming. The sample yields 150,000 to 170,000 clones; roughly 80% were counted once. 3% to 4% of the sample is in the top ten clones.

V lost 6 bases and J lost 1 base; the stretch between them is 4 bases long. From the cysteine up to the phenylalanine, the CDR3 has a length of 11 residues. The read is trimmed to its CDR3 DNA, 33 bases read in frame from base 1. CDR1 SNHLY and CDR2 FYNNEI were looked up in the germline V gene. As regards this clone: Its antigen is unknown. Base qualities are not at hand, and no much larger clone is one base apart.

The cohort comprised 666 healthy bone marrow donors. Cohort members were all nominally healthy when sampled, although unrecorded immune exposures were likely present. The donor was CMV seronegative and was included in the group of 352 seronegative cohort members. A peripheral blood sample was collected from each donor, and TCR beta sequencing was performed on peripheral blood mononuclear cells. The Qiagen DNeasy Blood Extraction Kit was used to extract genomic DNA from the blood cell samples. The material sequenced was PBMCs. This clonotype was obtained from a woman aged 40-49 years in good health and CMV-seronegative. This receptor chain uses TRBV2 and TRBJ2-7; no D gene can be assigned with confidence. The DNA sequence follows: TGTGCCAGCAGAGCTTCCTACGAGCAGTACTTC. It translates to CASRASYEQYF.